The clone carrying this TCR beta chain has just one count. Its antigen is not identified. This entry comes from a study of shared clonotypes between healthy human individuals. Study-wide results and caveats: A generally larger estimated richness was seen in naive subsets than in memory subsets.

The assay was carried out at the deep level. For every subset, genomic DNA was evenly distributed across several immunoSEQ plates. Sorted-subset replicate PCR reactions contained 200 to 250 ng DNA, corresponding to approximately 30,000 T cell genomes. This table comes from immunoSEQ multiplex PCR, and its TCRdb copy is limited to in-frame clones, with some not included. The table has around 550,000 clones, about 96% seen once. This CDR3 comprises 15 residues. The germline V gene encodes CDR1 SGHRS and CDR2 YFSETQ. Trimming cost V 0 bases and J 5 bases, with 14 bases left between them. The sample taken for sequencing was naive CD4+ T cells sorted from blood. Subset described: CD45RA+ positively selected. The receptor was derived from a woman younger than 45 in good health. This rearrangement joins TRBV5-1 to TRBJ1-1, with a weak D call TRBD1 (5 bases). The CDR3 sequence: CASSLESGARTEAFF. CDR3 bases: TGCGCCAGCAGCTTGGAATCCGGGGCGAGGACTGAAGCTTTCTTT.